The 16 T cell receptor beta chains below were found in one sample sequenced in a study of blood T cells in healthy people across ages. It was with a sample-barcoded 5' primer and a J-beta primer mix that a second PCR of roughly 7 to 12 cycles was run. TCRdb fed the 5' RACE reads into MiXCR, producing one record per CDR3 protein. Among about 780,000 distinct CDR3 sequences, about half were seen once, and the ten largest hold approximately 18%. Input material: blood. The receptors originated from a man older than 75 in good health.

This clonotype was counted only a few times. V is TRBV6-5 and J is TRBJ2-1; TRBD2 agrees at 12 bases. The CDR3 sequence is 15 residues long. V dropped 8 bases and J dropped 7; count of bases not matched to a gene: 9. Germline V gene lookup returns CDR1 MNHEY and CDR2 SVGAGI. The CDR3 DNA is TGTGCCAGCGGGAGACTAGCGGGAGAAAGGAATGAGCAGTTCTTC. Translating gives CASGRLAGERNEQFF.

In its sample, this clonotype was seen a few times. J is TRBJ2-3 and V is TRBV12-3 or TRBV12-4, with TRBD2 identical over 13 bases. V lost 5 bases and J lost 2; bases outside the gene matches: 19. CDR3 length equals 21 residues. The CDR3 region is CASSRMRGARLAGGNTDTQYF. CDR3 sequence (DNA): TGTGCCAGCAGTCGCATGCGGGGGGCTCGACTAGCGGGAGGAAACACAGATACGCAGTATTTT.

This clonotype occurred a few times. V gene TRBV5-4 combines with J gene TRBJ2-3; no clear D. Germline V gives CDR1 SGHNT, CDR2 YYREEE (reference sequence). V was pared by 9 bases and J by 3 bases, with 20 bases between. The CDR3 consists of 15 residues. CDR3 in amino acids: CAIPPPRVVTDTQYF. CDR3 DNA sequence: TGTGCCATCCCTCCCCCTCGGGTGGTAACAGATACGCAGTATTTT.

The chain links TRBV7-2 to TRBJ2-3; the D gene is possibly TRBD2 (5 bases). V was cut by 5 bases and J by 2 bases, with 14 bases left in between. The CDR3 length is 15 residues. The germline gives CDR1 SGHTA, CDR2 FQGNSA. The CDR3 here is CASSRSGKYTDTQYF. The CDR3, as DNA: TGTGCCAGCAGCCGGAGCGGAAAATACACAGATACGCAGTATTTT.

The rearrangement joins TRBV29-1 to TRBJ2-5; D unresolved. Germline V gene lookup returns CDR1 SQVTM and CDR2 ANQGSEA. V lost 4 bases, J lost 5 bases, and 11 bases lay in between. This CDR3 has 12 amino acids. CDR3 sequence reads: CSVGAAEETQYF. The CDR3 DNA reads TGCAGCGTTGGGGCAGCCGAGGAGACCCAGTACTTC. The full variable domain, its missing parts supplied by reference TRBV29-1 and TRBJ2-5, is SAVISQKPSRDICQRGTSLTIQCQVDSQVTMMFWYRQQPGQSLTLIATANQGSEATYESGFVIDKFPISRPNLTFSTLTVSNMSPEDSSIYLCSVGAAEETQYFGPGTRLLVL.

The J gene is TRBJ1-5, the V gene TRBV5-1; 8 bases fit TRBD1. The CDR3 extends over 14 amino acids. With 4 bases clipped from V and 7 bases from J, the junction kept 7 bases outside the gene matches. Germline CDR1 is SGHRS and CDR2 is YFSETQ. CDR3: CASSLGQGRQPQHF. As DNA, the CDR3 is TGCGCCAGCAGCCTCGGACAGGGAAGACAGCCCCAGCATTTT.

The V and J genes are TRBV28 and TRBJ1-6; 9 nucleotides line up with TRBD1. V gave up 5 bases and J gave up 10 bases; unmatched junction bases: 12. CDR3 length: 16 amino acids. The germline V gene has CDR1 MDHEN and CDR2 SYDVKM. CDR3 in DNA: TGTGCCAGCAGTCCCCGCCGGGGACAGGGCGGATCACCCCTCCACTTT. Translation: CASSPRRGQGGSPLHF. The full variable domain, its missing parts supplied by reference TRBV28 and TRBJ1-6, is DVKVTQSSRYLVKRTGEKVFLECVQDMDHENMFWYRQDPGLGLRLIYFSYDVKMKEKGDIPEGYSVSREKKERFSLILESASTNQTSMYLCASSPRRGQGGSPLHFGNGTRLTVT.

The chain recombines TRBV28 with TRBJ2-1; a weak D match, TRBD1 (6 bases). CDR1 and CDR2 from the germline V gene are MDHEN and SYDVKM. This CDR3 has 15 residues. V lost 4 bases to trimming and J lost 2 bases, with 12 bases between them. CDR3 sequence: CASSSTRTAYNEQFF. The CDR3 nucleotides are TGTGCCAGCAGTTCAACCAGGACAGCCTACAATGAGCAGTTCTTC.

The rearrangement links TRBV24-1 to TRBJ2-7; 14 positions match TRBD2. This CDR3 has 17 residues. V was pared by 7 bases and J by 7 bases, with 14 bases of the junction left unmatched. CDR1 KGHDR and CDR2 SFDVKD come from the germline V gene. CDR3 sequence (DNA): TGTGCCACCAGGGGGACTAGCGGGAGTTCCGCCTACAATGAGCAGTACTTC. Its translation is CATRGTSGSSAYNEQYF.

V is TRBV28 and J is TRBJ1-5; no reliable D call. This CDR3 is built from 16 residues. The V end was cut by 5 bases, the J end by 1 base, with 15 bases between. Germline CDR1 and CDR2: MDHEN and SYDVKM. The CDR3 sequence is CASSLHRGESNQPQHF. The CDR3, as DNA: TGTGCCAGCAGTCTTCACCGGGGAGAGAGCAATCAGCCCCAGCATTTT.

This chain links TRBV19 with TRBJ2-3, with D possibly being TRBD1 (5 bases). This CDR3 is 12 amino acids long. The V end lost 3 bases, the J end lost 5 bases, and 6 bases lay between the germline ends. CDR1 and CDR2 from the germline V gene are LNHDA and SQIVND (reference sequence). The CDR3 DNA sequence: TGTGCCAGTAGTATCAGGGAAGATACGCAGTATTTT. Its translation is CASSIREDTQYF.

Note on this clonotype: A much more abundant neighbour one base away suggests this may be a read error. The CDR3 sequence is CASSQDWTSARVQYF. DNA for the CDR3: TGCGCCAGCAGCCAAGATTGGACTTCTGCTAGGGTGCAGTACTTC. The chain carries TRBV4-3 and TRBJ2-7; D might be TRBD2 (5 bases). In germline, CDR1 is LGHNA, CDR2 YSLEER. V dropped 0 bases and J dropped 9 bases, with 18 bases sitting between them. This CDR3 has 15 residues.

As to this clonotype: At one boundary the junction diverges from the germline segment, which might be a read error. The chain links TRBV12-3 or TRBV12-4 to TRBJ2-7; 9 positions agree with TRBD1. The CDR3 is 15 residues long. CDR3 coding DNA: TGTGCCAGCAGTCCCCCGGACAGGGGCTCCTGCGAGCAGTACTTC. Translating gives CASSPPDRGSCEQYF.

This clonotype appeared many times. The V and J genes are TRBV20-1 and TRBJ2-1, with TRBD2 matching over 10 bases. This CDR3 spans 18 amino acids. J lost 6 bases, V lost 5 bases, and 19 bases had no gene match. Germline CDR1 is DFQATT and CDR2 is SNEGSKA (reference sequence). DNA for the CDR3: TGCAGTGCTTCCGGGACTAGCGCTCCATTAGGGGACATCAATGAGCAGTTCTTC. Residues: CSASGTSAPLGDINEQFF.

The chain couples TRBV12-3 or TRBV12-4 to TRBJ1-2, with D uncertain. The CDR3 loop spans 14 amino acids. V was shortened by 5 bases and J by 7 bases, with 17 bases between the two germline ends. The CDR3 DNA follows: TGTGCCAGCAGTCCTGGTTGGGGAGGGATTGGCTACACCTTC. Amino acid sequence: CASSPGWGGIGYTF.

This chain joins TRBV6-1 and TRBJ2-7; D is possibly TRBD2 (6 bases). With 7 bases removed from V and 6 bases from J, the gap between germline ends came to 16 bases. Germline V gene sequence: CDR1 MNHNS, CDR2 SASEGT. This CDR3 has 13 amino acids. CDR3 in DNA: TGTGCCAGCACGACGGGAGTATGGAGCGAGCAGTACTTC. The encoded protein is CASTTGVWSEQYF.